This T cell receptor beta chain appears in the sequencing data of a study of cytomegalovirus exposure and HLA in healthy donors. The CDR3 length is 16 residues. The V end was cut by 2 bases, the J end by 5 bases, with 15 bases between. CDR1 is SGHTA, CDR2 FQGNSA, per germline. With 60 Vbeta and 13 Jbeta primers, the PCR was carried out. Only in-frame clones appear in the TCRdb table, and some are missing; sequencing was by immunoSEQ multiplex PCR. The sample lists approximately 150,000 clones, around 80% occurring once. V usage is TRBV7-2 and J usage is TRBJ2-2; TRBD1 might be the D (6 bases). The TCR originated in a middle-aged man in good health and CMV-seronegative. The sequenced sample was PBMCs. CDR3: CASSLFSGVPTGELFF. The CDR3 nucleotides are TGTGCCAGCAGCTTATTTTCAGGGGTCCCAACCGGGGAGCTGTTTTTT.